This TCR beta chain is drawn from a study of cytomegalovirus exposure and HLA in healthy donors. Looking at the study overall: In a previous analysis, around 110 million unique TCR beta sequences were found from 170 million or so T cells.

The PCR had 60 Vbeta and 13 Jbeta primers. Profiled with immunoSEQ multiplex PCR; TCRdb holds only in-frame clones, not every one. The repertoire includes 100,000 to 140,000 clones, 60% to 80% of them detected once, and about 2% sits in the top ten. Of note for this clone: Its matching antigen is unknown.

Overall study findings and caveats: Sequencing likely caused a cluster of highly shared sequence variants. Roughly even sequencing depth across donors was the assumption behind the presence/absence analyses.

The CDR3 runs to 12 residues. CDR1 is SEHNR and CDR2 is FQNEAQ in the germline V gene (reference sequence). Input material: PBMCs. The sequence was collected from a man between 18 and 29 years old in good health and CMV-seronegative. The chain recombines TRBV7-9 with TRBJ1-1; no definite D call. CDR3 sequence (DNA): TGTTCCATCTACCTCGGGAACACTGAAGCTTTCTTT. This sequence encodes CSIYLGNTEAFF.